The T cell receptor (beta chain) under discussion was sequenced for a study of human T cells and chemical hapten exposure. About the research overall: Throughout the approximately 25-week study, diphenylcyclopropenone was applied weekly to the patients' scalps.

MiXCR, run by TCRdb on the RACE reads, gives a single entry per CDR3 protein. The sample consists of around 300,000 distinct CDR3 sequences, under 8% of them appearing once. This clonotype was seen a few times. Time point in this sample: patch test 1, 2 weeks after DPC sensitization. Treatment given: therapeutic diphenylcyclopropenone sensitization with weekly scalp DPC. CDR3 length equals 17 residues. With 5 bases clipped from V and 1 base from J, the junction kept 8 bases outside the gene matches. Germline CDR1 SNHLY, CDR2 FYNNEI. The sequence derives from a woman under 30 with alopecia areata. Some clones in this sample may be carry-over from other donors' samples. The material sequenced was whole blood, taken in connection with sensitization to the hapten diphenylcyclopropenone (DPC). The chain is built from TRBV2 and TRBJ2-2, with 9 bases fitting TRBD1. CDR3: CASSYYRDRENTGELFF. The CDR3, as DNA: TGTGCCAGCAGTTATTACCGGGACAGGGAGAACACCGGGGAGCTGTTTTTT. The whole variable domain, remainder taken from reference TRBV2 and TRBJ2-2, is EPEVTQTPSHQVTQMGQEVILRCVPISNHLYFYWYRQILGQKVEFLVSFYNNEISEKSEIFDDQFSVERPDGSNFTLKIRSTKLEDSAMYFCASSYYRDRENTGELFFGEGSRLTVL.